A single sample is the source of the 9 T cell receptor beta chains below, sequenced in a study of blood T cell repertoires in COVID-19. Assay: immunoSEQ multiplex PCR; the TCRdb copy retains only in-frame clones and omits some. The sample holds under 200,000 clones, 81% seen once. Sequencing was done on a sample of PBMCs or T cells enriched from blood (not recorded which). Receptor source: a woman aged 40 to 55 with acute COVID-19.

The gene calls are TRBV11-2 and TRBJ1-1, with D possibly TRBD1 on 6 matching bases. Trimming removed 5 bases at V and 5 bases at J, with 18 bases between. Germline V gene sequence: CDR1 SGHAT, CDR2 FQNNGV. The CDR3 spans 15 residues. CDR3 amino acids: CASSQLQGITTEAFF. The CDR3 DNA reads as TGTGCCAGCAGCCAATTACAGGGTATTACAACTGAAGCTTTCTTT.

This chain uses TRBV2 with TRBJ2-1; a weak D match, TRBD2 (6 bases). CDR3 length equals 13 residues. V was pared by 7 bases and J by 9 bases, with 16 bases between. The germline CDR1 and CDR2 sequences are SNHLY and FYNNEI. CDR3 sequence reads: CASKTGAEFEQFF. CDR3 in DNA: TGTGCCAGCAAAACGGGAGCGGAGTTTGAGCAGTTCTTC.

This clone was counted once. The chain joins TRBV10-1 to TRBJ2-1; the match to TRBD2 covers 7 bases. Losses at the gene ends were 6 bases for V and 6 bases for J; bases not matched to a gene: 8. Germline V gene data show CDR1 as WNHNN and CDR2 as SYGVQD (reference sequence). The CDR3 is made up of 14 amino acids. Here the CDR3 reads CASRTGTTPNEQFF. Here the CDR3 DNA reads TGCGCCAGCAGGACCGGGACTACGCCCAATGAGCAGTTCTTC.

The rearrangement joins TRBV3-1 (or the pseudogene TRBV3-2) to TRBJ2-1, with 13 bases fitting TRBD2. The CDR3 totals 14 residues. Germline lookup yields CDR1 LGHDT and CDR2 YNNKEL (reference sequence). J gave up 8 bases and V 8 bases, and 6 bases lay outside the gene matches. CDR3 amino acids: CASATSGRAYEQFF. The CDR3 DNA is TGTGCCAGCGCAACTAGCGGGAGGGCATATGAGCAGTTCTTC.

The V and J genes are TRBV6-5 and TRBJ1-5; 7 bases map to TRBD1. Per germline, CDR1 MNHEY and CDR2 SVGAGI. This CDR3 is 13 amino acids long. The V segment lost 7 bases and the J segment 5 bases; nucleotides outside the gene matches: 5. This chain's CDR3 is CASKDRPDQPQHF. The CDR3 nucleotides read TGTGCCAGCAAGGACAGGCCCGATCAGCCCCAGCATTTT.

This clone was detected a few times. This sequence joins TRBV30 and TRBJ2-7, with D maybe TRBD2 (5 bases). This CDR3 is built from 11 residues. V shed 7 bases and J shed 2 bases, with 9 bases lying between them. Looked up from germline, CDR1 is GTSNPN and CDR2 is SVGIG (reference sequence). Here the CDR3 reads CAYGLAYEQYF. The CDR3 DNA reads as TGTGCCTACGGACTTGCCTACGAGCAGTACTTC.

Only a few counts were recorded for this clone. CDR3 region: CASSTGTGVDNTEAFF. CDR3 nucleotide sequence: TGCGCCAGCAGCACCGGGACAGGGGTCGATAACACTGAAGCTTTCTTT. The chain uses TRBV5-1 and TRBJ1-1, with 10 bases matching TRBD1. Germline V gene data show CDR1 as SGHRS and CDR2 as YFSETQ. V shed 4 bases, J shed 2 bases, and the junction held 8 bases outside the gene matches. CDR3 length: 16 residues.

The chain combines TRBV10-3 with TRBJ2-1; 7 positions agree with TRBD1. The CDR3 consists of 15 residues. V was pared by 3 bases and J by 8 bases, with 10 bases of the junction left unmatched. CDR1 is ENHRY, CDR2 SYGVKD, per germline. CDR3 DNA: TGTGCCATCAGTGAATTGGGACAGAGGGGTGATGAGCAGTTCTTC. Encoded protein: CAISELGQRGDEQFF.

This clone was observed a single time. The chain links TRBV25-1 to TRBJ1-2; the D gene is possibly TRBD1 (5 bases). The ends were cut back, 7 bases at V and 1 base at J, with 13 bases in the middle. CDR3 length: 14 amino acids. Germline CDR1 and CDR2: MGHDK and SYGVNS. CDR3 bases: TGTGCCAGCAAAGGGGCCGGCATTAACTATGGCTACACCTTC. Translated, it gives CASKGAGINYGYTF.